Below are 9 T cell receptor beta chains sequenced from a single sample in a study of T-cell memory formation after mild COVID-19. TCRdb processed the 5' RACE reads anew with MiXCR; each CDR3 protein has one entry. The data contain about 190,000 distinct CDR3 sequences, 15% to 20% of them seen just once; the ten biggest clones take up around 2.4%. Sequencing was carried out using PBMCs or a T cell subset sorted from them (not recorded which). The origin of the receptors is an adult woman who had mild COVID-19 (a few samples of this study predate the infection). Cell type and time point are not known.

The V and J genes are TRBV7-3 and TRBJ1-5; unclear D gene. Germline assignment: CDR1 SGHTA and CDR2 FQGTGA. Between the trimmed V and J ends, which lost 5 bases and 3 bases, there was a span of 14 bases. The CDR3 has 15 residues. CDR3 sequence: CASSPNGWPNQPQHF. The CDR3 DNA reads as TGTGCCAGCAGCCCTAATGGCTGGCCCAATCAGCCCCAGCATTTT.

V usage is TRBV29-1 and J usage is TRBJ2-2, with D unresolved. Trimming took off 4 bases at V and 4 bases at J, with 10 bases between the two ends. This CDR3 region has 13 residues. Germline-derived CDR1 and CDR2 are SQVTM and ANQGSEA. The CDR3 sequence is CSVAVWATGELFF. The CDR3 DNA reads as TGCAGCGTTGCTGTGTGGGCCACCGGGGAGCTGTTTTTT.

The chain has TRBV6-1 and TRBJ1-5; 7 bases line up with TRBD1. V lost 2 bases and J lost 3; bases outside the gene matches: 10. The CDR3 runs 17 residues. The germline V gene has CDR1 MNHNS and CDR2 SASEGT. CDR3 sequence reads: CASSERQGVIFNQPQHF. Written as DNA, the CDR3 is TGTGCCAGCAGTGAAAGGCAGGGGGTGATTTTCAATCAGCCCCAGCATTTT.

V is TRBV20-1 and J is TRBJ2-3, with TRBD2 matching over 8 bases. V trimming: 3 bases; J trimming: 1 base; junction bases outside the gene matches: 0. Per germline, CDR1 DFQATT and CDR2 SNEGSKA (reference sequence). The CDR3 is 13 residues long. This CDR3 reads CSARREGTDTQYF. CDR3 nucleotides: TGCAGTGCTAGGCGGGAGGGCACAGATACGCAGTATTTT.

This chain joins TRBV4-2 and TRBJ2-1, with D perhaps TRBD2 (6 bases). The CDR3 runs to 14 residues. CDR1 LGHNA and CDR2 YNFKEQ come from the germline V gene. With 4 bases removed from V and 8 bases from J, the gap between germline ends came to 15 bases. CDR3 sequence reads: CASSPRRGDDEQFF. In DNA, the CDR3 is TGTGCCAGCAGCCCGCGGAGGGGCGATGATGAGCAGTTCTTC.

The genes are TRBV4-3 and TRBJ1-6, with a weak D call TRBD1 (5 bases). The CDR3 has 13 amino acids. With 4 bases removed from V and 8 bases from J, the gap between germline ends came to 9 bases. CDR1 and CDR2 from the germline V gene are LGHNA and YSLEER. CDR3 DNA sequence: TGCGCCAGCAGCCGAGACAGAGATTCACCCCTCCACTTT. Protein product: CASSRDRDSPLHF.

This chain joins TRBV20-1 and TRBJ2-2; D remains ambiguous. Trimming left V 3 bases short and J 3 bases short, with 5 bases between. Germline CDR1 is DFQATT and CDR2 is SNEGSKA (reference sequence). This CDR3 region has 12 residues. CDR3 in amino acids: CSASAYTGELFF. For the CDR3, the DNA is TGCAGTGCTAGCGCTTACACCGGGGAGCTGTTTTTT.

This clonotype was detected a few times. The DNA of the CDR3 is TGTGCCAGCAGGCCCTCGGCGGATTCCTACGAGCAGTACTTC. Encoded protein: CASRPSADSYEQYF. The gene calls are TRBV7-3 and TRBJ2-7, with D hard to call. CDR1 SGHTA and CDR2 FQGTGA come from the germline V gene. The CDR3 runs 14 residues. Trimming pared 6 bases from V and 1 base from J, leaving 13 bases between. The variable domain in full, completed from reference TRBV7-3 and TRBJ2-7, reads GAGVSQTPSNKVTEKGKYVELRCDPISGHTALYWYRQSLGQGPEFLIYFQGTGAADDSGLPNDRFFAVRPEGSVSTLKIQRTERGDSAVYLCASRPSADSYEQYFGPGTRLTVT.

This sequence joins TRBV30 and TRBJ2-3; possible D gene TRBD2, 5 bases. Between the trimmed V and J ends, which lost 5 bases and 3 bases, there was a span of 12 bases. CDR3 length: 13 amino acids. From germline, CDR1 is GTSNPN and CDR2 SVGIG (reference sequence). The CDR3 sequence is CAWVLSGTDTQYF. The DNA of the CDR3 is TGTGCCTGGGTTCTGTCGGGGACAGATACGCAGTATTTT.